The present T cell receptor (beta chain) was sequenced within a study of shared clonotypes between healthy human individuals. Measured with immunoSEQ multiplex PCR; TCRdb has only the in-frame clones, and not every one. The table shows about 2 million clones, with roughly 96% occurring only once. Germline CDR1 PRHDT, CDR2 FYEKMQ (reference sequence). Trimming left V 3 bases short and J 5 bases short, with 13 bases between. This CDR3 comprises 14 residues. The chain is built from TRBV13 and TRBJ2-5; D unclear. This clonotype originated in a man younger than 35 in good health. Sequencing was carried out using naive CD4+ T cells sorted from blood. Subset specified: CD45RA+ positively selected. The CDR3 nucleotides are TGTGCCAGCAGCTTCACAAGGCCGGCGGAGACCCAGTACTTC. It specifies CASSFTRPAETQYF.